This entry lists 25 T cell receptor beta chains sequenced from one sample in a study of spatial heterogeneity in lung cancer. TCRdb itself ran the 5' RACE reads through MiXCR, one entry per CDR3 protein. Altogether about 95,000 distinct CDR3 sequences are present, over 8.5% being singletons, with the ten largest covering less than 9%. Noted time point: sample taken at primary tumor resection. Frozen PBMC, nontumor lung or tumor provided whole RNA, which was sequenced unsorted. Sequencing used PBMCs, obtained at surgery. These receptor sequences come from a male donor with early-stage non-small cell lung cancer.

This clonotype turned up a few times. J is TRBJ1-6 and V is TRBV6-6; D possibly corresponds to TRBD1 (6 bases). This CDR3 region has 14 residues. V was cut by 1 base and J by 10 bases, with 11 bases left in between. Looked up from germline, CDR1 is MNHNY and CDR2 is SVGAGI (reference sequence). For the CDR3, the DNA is TGTGCCAGCAGTTACTACGGGGGCGGCTCACCCCTCCACTTT. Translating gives CASSYYGGGSPLHF.

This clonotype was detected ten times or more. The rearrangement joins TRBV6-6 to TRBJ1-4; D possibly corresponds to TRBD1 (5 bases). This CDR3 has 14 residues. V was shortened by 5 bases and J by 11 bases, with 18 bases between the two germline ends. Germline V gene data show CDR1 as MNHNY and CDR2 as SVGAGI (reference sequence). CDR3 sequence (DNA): TGTGCCAGCAGTCCCGGGACCCCTGGGGGGAAACTGTTTTTT. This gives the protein CASSPGTPGGKLFF.

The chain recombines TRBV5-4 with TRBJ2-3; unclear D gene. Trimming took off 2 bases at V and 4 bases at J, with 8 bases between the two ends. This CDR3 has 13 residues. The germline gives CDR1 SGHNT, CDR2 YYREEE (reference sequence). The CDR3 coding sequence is TGTGCCAGCAGCTTCTGGGCTGCAGATACGCAGTATTTT. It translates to CASSFWAADTQYF.

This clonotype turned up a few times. The CDR3 coding sequence is TGTGCCAGCAGCTGGGGCCCCCAGGACGAGCAGTACTTC. Protein sequence: CASSWGPQDEQYF. The chain is built from TRBV7-9 and TRBJ2-7; a possible D gene is TRBD1 (5 bases). Trimming took off 4 bases at V and 5 bases at J, with 12 bases between the two ends. The CDR3 runs 13 residues. The V gene's germline CDR1 is SEHNR and CDR2 FQNEAQ (reference sequence).

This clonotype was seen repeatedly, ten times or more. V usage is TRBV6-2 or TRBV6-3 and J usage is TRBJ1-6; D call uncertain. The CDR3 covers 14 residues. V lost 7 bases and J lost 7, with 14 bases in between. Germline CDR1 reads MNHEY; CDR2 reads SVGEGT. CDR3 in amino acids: CASTPRERNSPLHF. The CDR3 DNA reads TGTGCCAGCACCCCCAGAGAGCGGAATTCACCCCTCCACTTT.

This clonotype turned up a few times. The CDR3, as DNA: TGTGCCAGCAGTGCGCTAGCGGGAGGATCGGAGACCCAGTACTTC. Its translation: CASSALAGGSETQYF. The V gene is TRBV28, the J gene TRBJ2-5, with 11 nucleotides matching TRBD2. The trim removed 5 bases at V and 5 bases at J, leaving 7 bases unmatched. Germline V gives CDR1 MDHEN, CDR2 SYDVKM. CDR3 length equals 15 residues.

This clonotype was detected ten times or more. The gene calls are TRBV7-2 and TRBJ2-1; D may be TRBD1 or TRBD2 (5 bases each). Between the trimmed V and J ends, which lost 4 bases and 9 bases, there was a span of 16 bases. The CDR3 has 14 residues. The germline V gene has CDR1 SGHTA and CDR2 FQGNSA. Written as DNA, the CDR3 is TGTGCCAGCAGCTCGGAGGCAGGGTACGGTGAGCAGTTCTTC. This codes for CASSSEAGYGEQFF.

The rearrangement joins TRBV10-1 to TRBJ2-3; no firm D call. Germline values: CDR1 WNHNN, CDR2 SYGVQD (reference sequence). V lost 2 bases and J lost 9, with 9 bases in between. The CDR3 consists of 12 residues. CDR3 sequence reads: CASSEARETQYF. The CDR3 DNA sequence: TGCGCCAGCAGTGAGGCGAGAGAAACGCAGTATTTT.

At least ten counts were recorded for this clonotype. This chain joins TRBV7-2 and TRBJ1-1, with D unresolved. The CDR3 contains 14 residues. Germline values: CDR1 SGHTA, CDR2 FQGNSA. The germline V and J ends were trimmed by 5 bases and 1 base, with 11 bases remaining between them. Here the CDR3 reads CASSIRGPNTEAFF. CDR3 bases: TGTGCCAGCAGCATCCGCGGACCGAACACTGAAGCTTTCTTT.

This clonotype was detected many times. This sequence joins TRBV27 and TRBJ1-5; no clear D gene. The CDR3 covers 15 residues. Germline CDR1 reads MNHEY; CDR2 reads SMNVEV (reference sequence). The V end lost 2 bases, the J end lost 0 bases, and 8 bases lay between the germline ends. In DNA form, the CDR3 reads TGTGCCAGCAGTTTAGCTCCTTATAGCAATCAGCCCCAGCATTTT. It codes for CASSLAPYSNQPQHF.

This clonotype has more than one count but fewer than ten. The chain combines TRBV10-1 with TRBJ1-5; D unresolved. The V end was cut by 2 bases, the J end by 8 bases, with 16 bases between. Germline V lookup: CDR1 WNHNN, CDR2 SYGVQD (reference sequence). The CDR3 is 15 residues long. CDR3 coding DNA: TGCGCCAGCAGTGAGCAAGATACAGACCTCAAGCCCCAGCATTTT. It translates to CASSEQDTDLKPQHF.

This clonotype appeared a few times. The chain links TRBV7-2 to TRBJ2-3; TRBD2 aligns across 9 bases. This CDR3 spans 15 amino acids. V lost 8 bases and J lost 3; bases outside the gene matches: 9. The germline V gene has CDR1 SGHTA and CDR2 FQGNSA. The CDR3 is CASSQQLAGTDTQYF. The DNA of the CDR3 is TGTGCCAGCTCCCAACAGCTAGCGGGGACAGATACGCAGTATTTT.

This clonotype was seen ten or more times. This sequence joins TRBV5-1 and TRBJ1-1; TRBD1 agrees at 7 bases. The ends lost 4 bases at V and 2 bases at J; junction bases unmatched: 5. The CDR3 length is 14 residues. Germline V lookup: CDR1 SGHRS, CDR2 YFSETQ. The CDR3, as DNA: TGCGCCAGCAGCCGGACAGGAATCAACACTGAAGCTTTCTTT. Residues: CASSRTGINTEAFF.

The CDR3: CASSYSATGVGYEQYF. The CDR3 DNA is TGTGCCAGCAGTTACTCGGCAACAGGGGTAGGGTACGAGCAGTACTTC. The chain carries TRBV6-5 and TRBJ2-7; 7 bases agree with TRBD1. The germline gives CDR1 MNHEY, CDR2 SVGAGI. CDR3 length equals 16 residues. With 0 bases clipped from V and 4 bases from J, the junction kept 9 bases outside the gene matches.

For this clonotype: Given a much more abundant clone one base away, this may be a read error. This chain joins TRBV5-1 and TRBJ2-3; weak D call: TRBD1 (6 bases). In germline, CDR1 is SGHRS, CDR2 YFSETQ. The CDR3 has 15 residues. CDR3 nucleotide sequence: TGCACCAGCAGCTTGACAGGCCTGGGCACAGATACGCAGTATTTT. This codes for CTSSLTGLGTDTQYF.

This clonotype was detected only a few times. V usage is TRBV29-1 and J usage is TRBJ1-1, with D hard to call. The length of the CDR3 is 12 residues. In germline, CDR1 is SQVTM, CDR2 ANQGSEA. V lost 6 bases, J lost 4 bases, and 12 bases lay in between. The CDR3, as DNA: TGCAGCGTCAAGCGGGGAGGCACTGAAGCTTTCTTT. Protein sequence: CSVKRGGTEAFF.

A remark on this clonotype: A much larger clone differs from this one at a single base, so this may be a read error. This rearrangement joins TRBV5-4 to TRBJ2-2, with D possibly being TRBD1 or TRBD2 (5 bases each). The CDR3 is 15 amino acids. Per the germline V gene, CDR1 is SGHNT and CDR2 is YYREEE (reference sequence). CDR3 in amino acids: CASSGAGMITGERFF. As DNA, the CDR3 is TGTGCCAGCAGCGGGGCAGGGATGATCACCGGGGAGCGGTTTTTT.

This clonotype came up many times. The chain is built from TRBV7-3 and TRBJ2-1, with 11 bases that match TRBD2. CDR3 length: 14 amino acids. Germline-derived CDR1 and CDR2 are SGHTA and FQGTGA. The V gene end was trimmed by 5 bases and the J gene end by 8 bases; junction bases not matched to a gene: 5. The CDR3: CASSALAGGDEQFF. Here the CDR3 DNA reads TGTGCCAGCAGCGCCCTAGCGGGGGGCGATGAGCAGTTCTTC.

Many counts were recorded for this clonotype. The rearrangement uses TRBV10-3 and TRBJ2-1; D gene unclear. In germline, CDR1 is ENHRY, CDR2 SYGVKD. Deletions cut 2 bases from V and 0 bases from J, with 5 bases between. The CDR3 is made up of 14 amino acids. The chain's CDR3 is CAISEESSYNEQFF. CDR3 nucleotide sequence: TGTGCCATCAGTGAGGAGAGCTCCTACAATGAGCAGTTCTTC.

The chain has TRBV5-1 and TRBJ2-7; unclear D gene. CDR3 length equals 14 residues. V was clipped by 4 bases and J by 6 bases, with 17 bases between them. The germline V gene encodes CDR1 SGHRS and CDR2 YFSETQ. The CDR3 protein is CASSQSTPIGEQYF. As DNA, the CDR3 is TGCGCCAGCAGCCAGTCGACGCCAATCGGCGAGCAGTACTTC.

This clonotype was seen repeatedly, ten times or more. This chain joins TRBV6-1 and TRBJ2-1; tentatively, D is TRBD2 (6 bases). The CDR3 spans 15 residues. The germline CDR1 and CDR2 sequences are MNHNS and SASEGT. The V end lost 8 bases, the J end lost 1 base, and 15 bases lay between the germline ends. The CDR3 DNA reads TGTGCCAGCGCCCGAGCGGGTGAATCCTACAATGAGCAGTTCTTC. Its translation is CASARAGESYNEQFF.

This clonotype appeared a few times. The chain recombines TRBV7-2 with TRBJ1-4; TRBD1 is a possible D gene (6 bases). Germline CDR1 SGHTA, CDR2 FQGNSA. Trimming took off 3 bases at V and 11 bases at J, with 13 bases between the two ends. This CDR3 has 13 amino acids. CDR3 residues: CASSFRDTGKLFF. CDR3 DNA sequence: TGTGCCAGCAGCTTTAGGGACACCGGGAAACTGTTTTTT.

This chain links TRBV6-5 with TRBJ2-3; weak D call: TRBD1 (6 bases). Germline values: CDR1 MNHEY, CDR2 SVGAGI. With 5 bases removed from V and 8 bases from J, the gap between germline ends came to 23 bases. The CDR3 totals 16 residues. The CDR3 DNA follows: TGTGCCAGCAGTCCCCGACCCGCCGGCCGAGGGGGTACGCAGTATTTT. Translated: CASSPRPAGRGGTQYF.

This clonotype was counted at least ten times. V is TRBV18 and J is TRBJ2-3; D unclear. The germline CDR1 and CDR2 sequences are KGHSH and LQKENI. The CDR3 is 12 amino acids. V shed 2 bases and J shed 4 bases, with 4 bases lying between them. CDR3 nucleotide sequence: TGTGCCAGCTCACCAGGGGCAGATACGCAGTATTTT. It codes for CASSPGADTQYF.

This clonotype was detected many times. CDR3 nucleotides: TGTGCCAGCACCCGGGCTGCGGGGGCCGTCGGCTACACCTTC. Amino acids: CASTRAAGAVGYTF. The V gene is TRBV6-5, the J gene TRBJ1-2; a possible D gene is TRBD1 (6 bases). From germline, CDR1 is MNHEY and CDR2 SVGAGI. This CDR3 spans 14 amino acids. V lost 7 bases to trimming and J lost 8 bases, with 20 bases between them.